This T cell receptor (beta chain) came from a study of blood T cell repertoires in COVID-19 (dated by TCRdb to 2018 to 2021). Turning to the overall study: The collaborator samples originated in the United States, Italy and Spain and spanned the acute and convalescent phases of COVID-19. Where available, HLA class I and class II types were obtained from metadata supplied by the sample provider rather than from assay-based typing. Samples were obtained from the ongoing ImmuneRACE study (first 160 participants) and from over 1,000 subjects provided by 6 global collaborators. The material from the prospective study consisted of cDNA or gDNA derived from T cells, B-cell-depleted T cells, or PBMCs. Sample metadata almost always included a de-identified subject ID, COVID-19 status, age in years and sex. The repertoires were made available in a free public database intended to serve as a resource for research on the immune response to SARS-CoV-2. The dataset comprised deeply sampled blood TCRbeta repertoires from subjects exposed to, actively infected with, or recovered from COVID-19. The research as a whole found: The quantity of clinical and demographic metadata differed by source and by participant and was supplied without curation.

At the junction V is shortened by 6 bases and J by 5 bases; bases outside the gene matches: 3. The CDR3 sequence holds 12 residues, the cysteine and phenylalanine included. Of the read, only the CDR3 DNA is kept; its 36 bases are in frame from base 1. From the germline V gene, CDR1 is MGHDK and CDR2 is SYGVNS. About this clone: The specificity of this receptor is unknown. Per-base qualities were not stored, and no clone one base away is much larger.

The immunoSEQ Assay, a bias-controlled multiplex PCR, was used to amplify TCRbeta CDR3 regions from genomic DNA. The authors' pipeline ran thus. Within the assay, amplification of reference gene primers was used to estimate how many nucleated cells each sample contained. To quantify the absolute abundance of each unique TCRbeta CDR3 rearrangement, sequence reads were collapsed and filtered. For each sample, productive Simpson clonality was calculated as the square root of Simpson's diversity index across productive rearrangements. TCRdb carries this immuneACCESS record with in-frame sequences only. Its versions omit some clonotypes, under half of them owing to an unresolved V gene in the studies checked, with the rest unexplained. V and J calls and clone size are given by that table; D and trimming were obtained from the DNA. In all, the sample holds 250,000 to 350,000 clones, and roughly 86% of those were seen once. 1.5% to 2% of the sample goes to the ten largest clones.

Collaborating institutions collected whole blood in K2EDTA tubes following their own protocols. Collaborator samples were shipped for TCRbeta analysis as frozen whole blood, isolated PBMCs, or DNA extracted from either sample type. The receptor's source is a woman aged 45-60 years with acute or convalescent COVID-19. The sequenced material came from peripheral blood. Recombination linked TRBV25-1 to TRBJ1-2; a stretch of 7 junction bases matches TRBD1. CDR3 protein: CASRKTGYGYTF. The DNA is as follows: TGTGCCAGCAGAAAGACAGGGTATGGCTACACCTTC.